This T cell receptor beta chain was obtained from a study of blood T cell repertoires in COVID-19. As for the study in general: The United States, Italy and Spain provided the acute and convalescent COVID-19 samples. T cells, B-cell-depleted T cells, or PBMCs provided the cDNA or gDNA that served as material.

V dropped 1 base and J dropped 8; count of bases not matched to a gene: 7. This CDR3 region has 16 residues. Per germline, CDR1 KGHSH and CDR2 LQKENI. Here immunoSEQ multiplex PCR was the method, and the copy in TCRdb shows in-frame clones only, minus some. The table shows tens of thousands of clones, with about four fifths occurring only once. The origin of this receptor is a man in his 70s with acute or convalescent COVID-19. The sequencing sample was made of peripheral blood. The V and J genes are TRBV18 and TRBJ1-6; TRBD1 matches at 8 bases. The CDR3 DNA reads TGTGCCAGCTCACCACAGGGGGGACAGGTGGATTCACCCCTCCACTTT. Its protein is CASSPQGGQVDSPLHF.